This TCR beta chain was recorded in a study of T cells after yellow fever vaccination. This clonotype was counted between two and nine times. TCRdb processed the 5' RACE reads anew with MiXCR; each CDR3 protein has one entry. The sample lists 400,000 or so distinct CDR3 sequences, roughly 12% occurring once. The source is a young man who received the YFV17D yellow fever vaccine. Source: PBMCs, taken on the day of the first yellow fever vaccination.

CDR3 sequence reads: CASTSWGRGEQETQYF. The CDR3 DNA sequence: TGCGCCAGCACCTCTTGGGGGCGGGGTGAACAAGAGACCCAGTACTTC. The chain employs TRBV5-1 and TRBJ2-5; tentatively, D is TRBD1 or TRBD2 (6 bases each). The CDR3 loop spans 16 amino acids. Germline-derived CDR1 and CDR2 are SGHRS and YFSETQ. The V and J ends lost 6 bases and 2 bases respectively, with 20 bases between them.